The entry below describes one TCR beta chain. Primers used in a second PCR of about 6 to 11 cycles were a sample-barcoded 5' primer and a J-beta primer mix. TCRdb redid the calling of the 5' RACE reads with MiXCR, one entry per CDR3 protein. The sample carries roughly 790,000 distinct CDR3 sequences, roughly 44% recorded once. These data come from a study of blood T cells in healthy people across ages. Donors gave around 10 milliliters of peripheral blood apiece. Researchers report isolating at least 6 million PBMCs per sample. Samples each yielded at least 5 micrograms of total RNA. The sample comprised blood. This sequence was found in a woman aged 55-69 years in good health.

CDR3 coding DNA: TGTGCCAGCAGCTTAAACGCTGCGGACGAGCAGTACTTC. It codes for CASSLNAADEQYF. J is TRBJ2-4 and V is TRBV7-3; D remains unclear. The DNA end is more similar to TRBJ2-7, so the J call may be wrong. The CDR3 loop spans 13 amino acids. The germline CDR1 and CDR2 sequences are SGHTA and FQGTGA.